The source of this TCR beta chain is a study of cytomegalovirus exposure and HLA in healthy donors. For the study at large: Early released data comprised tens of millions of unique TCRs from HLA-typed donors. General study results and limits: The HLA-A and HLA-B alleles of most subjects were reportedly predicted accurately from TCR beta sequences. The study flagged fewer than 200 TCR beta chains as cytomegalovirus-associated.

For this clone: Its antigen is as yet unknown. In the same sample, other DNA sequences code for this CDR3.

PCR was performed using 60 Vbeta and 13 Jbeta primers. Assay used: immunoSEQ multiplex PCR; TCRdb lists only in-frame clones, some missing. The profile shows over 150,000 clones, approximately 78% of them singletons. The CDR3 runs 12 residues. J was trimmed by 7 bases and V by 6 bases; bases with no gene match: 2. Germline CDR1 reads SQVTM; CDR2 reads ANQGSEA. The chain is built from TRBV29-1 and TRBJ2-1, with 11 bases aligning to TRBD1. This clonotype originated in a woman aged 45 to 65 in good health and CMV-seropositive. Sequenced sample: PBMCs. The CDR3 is CSVGTGGNEQFF. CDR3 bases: TGCAGCGTAGGGACAGGGGGGAATGAGCAGTTCTTC.